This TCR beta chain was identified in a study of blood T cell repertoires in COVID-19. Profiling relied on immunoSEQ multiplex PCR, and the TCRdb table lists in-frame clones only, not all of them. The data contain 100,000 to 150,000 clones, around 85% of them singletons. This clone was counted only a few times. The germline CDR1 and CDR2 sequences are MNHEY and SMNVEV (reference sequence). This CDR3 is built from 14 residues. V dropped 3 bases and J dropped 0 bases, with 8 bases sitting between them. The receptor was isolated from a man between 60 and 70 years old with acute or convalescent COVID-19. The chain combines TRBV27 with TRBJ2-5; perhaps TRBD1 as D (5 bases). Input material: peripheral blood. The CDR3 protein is CASSFQGNQETQYF. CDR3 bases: TGTGCCAGCAGTTTCCAGGGTAACCAAGAGACCCAGTACTTC.